Shown below are 6 T cell receptor beta chains from a single sample sequenced in a study of T cell changes during pregnancy in multiple sclerosis. The assay was immunoSEQ multiplex PCR, and TCRdb's table has in-frame clones only and misses some. This sample has some 85,000 clones, with approximately 94% found just once. The sample here was peripheral blood, taken in the third trimester of pregnancy. These TCRs come from a female donor with multiple sclerosis, enrolled in a pregnancy study.

The chain couples TRBV4-1 to TRBJ2-7; D might be TRBD2 (5 bases). V was shortened by 1 base and J by 3 bases, with 13 bases between the two germline ends. Germline V gives CDR1 MGHRA, CDR2 YSYEKL. This CDR3 region has 15 residues. Here the CDR3 DNA reads TGCGCCAGCAGCCAAGTAGTGAGGGTGGGCTACGAGCAGTACTTC. This sequence encodes CASSQVVRVGYEQYF.

The chain joins TRBV7-2 to TRBJ2-1, with 8 bases aligning to TRBD1. Germline V gene data show CDR1 as SGHTA and CDR2 as FQGNSA. Trimming cost V 5 bases and J 9 bases; bases outside gene matches: 6. The CDR3 totals 13 residues. CDR3 region: CASSVQGVFEQFF. The CDR3 DNA reads as TGTGCCAGCAGCGTACAGGGGGTGTTTGAGCAGTTCTTC.

This chain joins TRBV5-1 and TRBJ2-1; TRBD1 agrees at 11 bases. Germline trimming cut 0 bases from V and 8 bases from J; bases unmatched to any gene: 7. CDR1 SGHRS and CDR2 YFSETQ come from the germline V gene. This CDR3 is 16 amino acids long. CDR3 nucleotides: TGCGCCAGCAGCTTGGAAGGACAGGGGGCTTTGGATGAGCAGTTCTTC. It is translated as CASSLEGQGALDEQFF.

This clone appeared a single time. This chain uses TRBV4-1 with TRBJ2-3; D might be TRBD1 (6 bases). Germline values: CDR1 MGHRA, CDR2 YSYEKL. The CDR3 totals 14 residues. Trimming shortened V by 8 bases and J by 3 bases, and 15 bases separated the two germline ends. The CDR3, as DNA: TGCGCCAGCCGACAGGCGGGTGATACAGATACGCAGTATTTT. As protein: CASRQAGDTDTQYF.

This chain uses TRBV5-1 with TRBJ2-3, with 8 bases that match TRBD2. This CDR3 has 17 amino acids. The ends lost 2 bases at V and 3 bases at J; junction bases unmatched: 11. Germline lookup yields CDR1 SGHRS and CDR2 YFSETQ. Written as DNA, the CDR3 is TGCGCCAGCAGCTTAAGGAGAGTAGCGGGAATAACAGATACGCAGTATTTT. Translated: CASSLRRVAGITDTQYF.

The chain has TRBV2 and TRBJ2-3; perhaps TRBD2 as D (7 bases). CDR1 SNHLY and CDR2 FYNNEI come from the germline V gene. The CDR3 spans 15 residues. V dropped 6 bases and J dropped 2 bases, with 15 bases sitting between them. In nucleotides, the CDR3 is TGTGCCAGCAGGGAGGGGGGGACTAACACAGATACGCAGTATTTT. This translates into CASREGGTNTDTQYF.